This TCR beta chain was obtained from a study of OX40 agonist ivuxolimab in advanced cancers. Context from the whole study: Ivuxolimab was an agonistic, fully human IgG2 monoclonal antibody directed against OX40 (CD134), a costimulatory receptor. Partial responses occurred in three dose-escalation patients, of whom one had hepatocellular carcinoma and two had cutaneous melanoma. Peripheral TCRbeta sequencing was intended to test whether TCR sequence diversity was altered and clonal T-cell expansion was caused by ivuxolimab. Of the 50 or so patients in dose escalation, 19 had hepatocellular carcinoma, about 15 had melanoma, 9 had renal cell carcinoma and 9 had head and neck cancer. Patients were allowed to have had prior anti-PD-1, anti-PD-L1 or anti-CTLA-4 therapy, and 40% of the dose-escalation patients had been treated with checkpoint inhibitors. The dose-escalation cohort was roughly 87% male with a mean age of roughly 60 years, ranging from 23 to 79. Intravenous ivuxolimab was administered to patients every 2 weeks at six dose levels: 0.01, 0.1, 0.3, 1.5, 3 and 10 mg/kg. The paper reports the monotherapy dose-escalation portion (N of about 54 patients) of the phase I ivuxolimab trial. The paper's findings and limits, for the study overall: At doses of 0.1 to 3.0 mg/kg, clonal expansion of both CD4+ and CD8+ T cells in blood was seen between baseline and week 6. Low levels of normalized T-cell clonal expansion were also seen in some nonresponding patients. After ivuxolimab, CD8+ T cells had more expanded clones than CD4+ T cells on average. In partial responders in the 0.1-3.0 mg/kg groups, normalized peripheral clonal expansion was found to be among the lowest, especially among CD8+ T cells. Which antigens the clonally expanded peripheral T cells were specific for was not determined.

The CDR3 has 14 amino acids, counting the end cysteine and phenylalanine. Just CDR3 DNA is preserved here, 42 bases in frame from base 1. CDR1 and CDR2 were assigned from the germline V gene as MNHEY and SVGAGI. V lost 5 bases and J lost 3 bases, and the count of bases not matched to a germline gene is 5. About this clone: What antigen it recognizes has not been identified. No per-base quality is available; no much larger clone lies one base away.

For sequencing of the TCRbeta CDR3 region, genomic DNA was extracted from the sorted cells. The immunoSEQ Assay was used to sequence the TCRbeta CDR3 regions. Sourced from immuneACCESS, this table was stored by TCRdb with only in-frame sequences that have V and J called. A share of the clones is absent; for the studies checked, an unresolved V gene accounts for under half, and the remainder has no known explanation. A total of about 82,000 clones appear in this sample, around 86% of them only once. The ten largest clones represent around 2% of the sample. Patients with autoimmune disease history or receiving systemic immunosuppression were excluded from the trial. Peripheral blood for TCR sequencing was drawn from every dose cohort at baseline, at cycle 4 day 1 and at cycle 7 day 1. The samples were drawn from a first-in-human, open-label, multicenter phase I dose-escalation trial of ivuxolimab. Adults with locally advanced or metastatic melanoma, renal cell, hepatocellular, or head and neck squamous cell carcinoma were enrolled in the trial. CD4+ and CD8+ T cells were sorted separately from peripheral blood before TCR sequencing.

The sequencing here drew on CD4+ or CD8+ T cells sorted from blood, taken in a trial of the OX40 agonist ivuxolimab. The clonotype was recovered from an adult with an advanced solid tumor such as melanoma, head and neck, liver or kidney cancer. The receptor chain draws on TRBV6-5 and TRBJ2-7, and TRBD1 aligns with 9 junction nucleotides. The CDR3 reads CASSRGQGHYEQYF. The bases read TGTGCCAGCAGTCGTGGACAGGGGCACTACGAGCAGTACTTC.